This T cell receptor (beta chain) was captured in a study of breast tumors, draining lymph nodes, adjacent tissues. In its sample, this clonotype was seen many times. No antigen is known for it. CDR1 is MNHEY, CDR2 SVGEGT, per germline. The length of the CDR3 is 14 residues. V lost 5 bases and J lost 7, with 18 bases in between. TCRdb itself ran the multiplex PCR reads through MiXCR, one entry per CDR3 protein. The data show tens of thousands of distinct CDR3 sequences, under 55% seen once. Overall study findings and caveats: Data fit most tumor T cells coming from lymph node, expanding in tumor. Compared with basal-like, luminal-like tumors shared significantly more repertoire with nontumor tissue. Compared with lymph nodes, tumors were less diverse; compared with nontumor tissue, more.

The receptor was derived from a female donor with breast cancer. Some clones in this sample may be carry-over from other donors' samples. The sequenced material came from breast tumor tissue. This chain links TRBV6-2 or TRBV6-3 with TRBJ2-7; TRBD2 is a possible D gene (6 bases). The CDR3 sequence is CASSPGTPVWEQYF. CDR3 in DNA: TGTGCCAGCAGTCCCGGGACTCCCGTGTGGGAGCAGTACTTC.